The 14 T cell receptor beta chains below come from one sample, sequenced in a study of blood T cell repertoires in COVID-19. Using immunoSEQ multiplex PCR, the repertoire was profiled, and TCRdb retains in-frame clones only, with some absent. Counted here are approximately 170,000 clones, roughly 81% occurring once; the ten biggest clones make up about 2.7%. Sequences were obtained from peripheral blood. These receptors all come from a woman aged 80 or over with COVID-19, enrolled during active disease.

The table lists this clone with a count of one. The chain is built from TRBV28 and TRBJ2-2; 7 bases are a match to TRBD2. The V gene's germline CDR1 is MDHEN and CDR2 SYDVKM. This CDR3 contains 13 residues. The CDR3 spells CGSERENTGELFF. The CDR3 DNA reads as TGTGGTTCGGAGCGGGAAAACACCGGGGAGCTGTTTTTT.

This clone occurred once. The chain uses TRBV7-8 and TRBJ1-6, with D possibly matching TRBD1 (6 bases). From germline, CDR1 is SGHVS and CDR2 FQNEAQ. The length of the CDR3 is 15 residues. Trimming cost V 0 bases and J 6 bases, with 9 bases left between them. Here the CDR3 reads CASSLALGANSPLHF. The CDR3 nucleotides are TGTGCCAGCAGCTTAGCGTTGGGGGCTAATTCACCCCTCCACTTT.

V usage is TRBV30 and J usage is TRBJ1-2; 11 nucleotides agree with TRBD1. The CDR3 is made up of 15 amino acids. V dropped 0 bases and J dropped 4; count of bases not matched to a gene: 4. Germline V lookup: CDR1 GTSNPN, CDR2 SVGIG (reference sequence). The CDR3 bases are TGTGCCTGGAGTGTTTGGACAGGGGGCGGCTATGGCTACACCTTC. It is translated as CAWSVWTGGGYGYTF.

This clone was found a few times. The J gene is TRBJ2-7, the V gene TRBV11-2, with 9 bases aligning to TRBD2. With V trimmed by 1 base and J by 5 bases, 15 bases remained unmatched. The length of the CDR3 is 18 residues. The V gene's germline CDR1 is SGHAT and CDR2 FQNNGV. Written as DNA, the CDR3 is TGTGCCAGCAGCTTAGTACGTGGATCCTGGACTAGCGTCAACGAGCAGTACTTC. Translated, it gives CASSLVRGSWTSVNEQYF. Complete variable domain (other parts from reference TRBV11-2 and TRBJ2-7): EAGVAQSPRYKIIEKRQSVAFWCNPISGHATLYWYQQILGQGPKLLIQFQNNGVVDDSQLPKDRFSAERLKGVDSTLKIQPAKLEDSAVYLCASSLVRGSWTSVNEQYFGPGTRLTVT.

The rearrangement uses TRBV27 and TRBJ2-3, with D unclear. This CDR3 has 14 residues. V lost 3 bases, J lost 2 bases, and 9 bases lay in between. The germline gives CDR1 MNHEY, CDR2 SMNVEV (reference sequence). CDR3 region: CASSFYSLTDTQYF. Written as DNA, the CDR3 is TGTGCCAGCAGTTTCTACAGCCTCACAGATACGCAGTATTTT.

Here the CDR3 DNA reads TGTGCCAGCAGTTCGGTCGGGAAACCCTCTGGGGCCAACGTCCTGACTTTC. Encoded protein: CASSSVGKPSGANVLTF. This chain connects TRBV28 to TRBJ2-6; a weak D match, TRBD2 (5 bases). The V gene's germline CDR1 is MDHEN and CDR2 SYDVKM. V was cut by 4 bases and J by 0 bases, with 13 bases left in between. The CDR3 runs to 17 residues.

This rearrangement joins TRBV18 to TRBJ2-1; a possible D gene is TRBD2 (6 bases). V was shortened by 3 bases and J by 9 bases, with 12 bases between the two germline ends. This CDR3 has 13 amino acids. The germline CDR1 and CDR2 sequences are KGHSH and LQKENI. The CDR3 spells CASSPPGVVEQFF. The CDR3 nucleotides read TGTGCCAGCTCACCGCCGGGGGTTGTTGAGCAGTTCTTC.

V usage is TRBV9 and J usage is TRBJ1-2, with D possibly TRBD1 on 5 matching bases. The CDR3 runs 14 residues. From germline, CDR1 is SGDLS and CDR2 YYNGEE. The V and J ends lost 0 bases and 7 bases respectively, with 13 bases between them. The CDR3 nucleotides are TGTGCCAGCAGCGTAGCAGCTGGGGCAGGTGGCTACACCTTC. The encoded protein is CASSVAAGAGGYTF. Supplemented by reference TRBV9 and TRBJ1-2, the full variable domain reads DSGVTQTPKHLITATGQRVTLRCSPRSGDLSVYWYQQSLDQGLQFLIQYYNGEERAKGNILERFSAQQFPDLHSELNLSSLELGDSALYFCASSVAAGAGGYTFGSGTRLTVV.

The chain is built from TRBV30 and TRBJ1-5; 10 positions match TRBD1. The trim removed 0 bases at V and 4 bases at J, leaving 3 bases unmatched. This CDR3 is 15 amino acids long. The V gene's germline CDR1 is GTSNPN and CDR2 SVGIG (reference sequence). The CDR3 bases are TGTGCCTGGAGTGTAAGGACAGGGGGTAATCAGCCCCAGCATTTT. Translated, it gives CAWSVRTGGNQPQHF.

This rearrangement joins TRBV19 to TRBJ1-1; 8 nucleotides line up with TRBD1. CDR3 length: 13 residues. The V segment lost 8 bases and the J segment 1 base; nucleotides outside the gene matches: 3. Germline values: CDR1 LNHDA, CDR2 SQIVND (reference sequence). The CDR3 sequence is CASWDRRNTEAFF. CDR3 DNA: TGTGCCAGTTGGGACAGGCGGAACACTGAAGCTTTCTTT.

This sequence joins TRBV6-5 and TRBJ2-7, with D maybe TRBD2 (5 bases). The V end lost 2 bases, the J end lost 4 bases, and 9 bases lay between the germline ends. In germline, CDR1 is MNHEY, CDR2 SVGAGI. The length of the CDR3 is 13 residues. CDR3 protein: CASSYVGGYEQYF. Here the CDR3 DNA reads TGTGCCAGCAGTTACGTAGGAGGATACGAGCAGTACTTC.

This chain links TRBV20-1 with TRBJ1-2; D not resolved. CDR1 DFQATT and CDR2 SNEGSKA come from the germline V gene (reference sequence). The CDR3 length is 14 residues. Deletions cut 3 bases from V and 3 bases from J, with 14 bases between. The CDR3 is CSASLQTVYYGYTF. As DNA, the CDR3 is TGCAGTGCTAGTCTACAAACAGTCTACTATGGCTACACCTTC.

This chain joins TRBV28 and TRBJ2-2, with TRBD2 identical over 11 bases. V lost 10 bases to trimming and J lost 8 bases; unmatched junction nucleotides: 12. The V gene's germline CDR1 is MDHEN and CDR2 SYDVKM. CDR3 length equals 15 residues. The CDR3, as DNA: TGTGCCATCACTACTTCTAGCGGGAGGAGGGGGGAGCTGTTTTTT. Its protein is CAITTSSGRRGELFF. The complete variable domain, with remaining parts taken from reference TRBV28 and TRBJ2-2, reads DVKVTQSSRYLVKRTGEKVFLECVQDMDHENMFWYRQDPGLGLRLIYFSYDVKMKEKGDIPEGYSVSREKKERFSLILESASTNQTSMYLCAITTSSGRRGELFFGEGSRLTVL.

The genes are TRBV5-4 and TRBJ2-2; D might be TRBD2 (7 bases). Deletions cut 4 bases from V and 9 bases from J, with 10 bases between. Germline lookup yields CDR1 SGHNT and CDR2 YYREEE (reference sequence). The CDR3 totals 12 residues. CDR3 coding DNA: TGTGCCAGCAGCCCGGGGGGCCGGGAGCTGTTTTTT. Its translation: CASSPGGRELFF.